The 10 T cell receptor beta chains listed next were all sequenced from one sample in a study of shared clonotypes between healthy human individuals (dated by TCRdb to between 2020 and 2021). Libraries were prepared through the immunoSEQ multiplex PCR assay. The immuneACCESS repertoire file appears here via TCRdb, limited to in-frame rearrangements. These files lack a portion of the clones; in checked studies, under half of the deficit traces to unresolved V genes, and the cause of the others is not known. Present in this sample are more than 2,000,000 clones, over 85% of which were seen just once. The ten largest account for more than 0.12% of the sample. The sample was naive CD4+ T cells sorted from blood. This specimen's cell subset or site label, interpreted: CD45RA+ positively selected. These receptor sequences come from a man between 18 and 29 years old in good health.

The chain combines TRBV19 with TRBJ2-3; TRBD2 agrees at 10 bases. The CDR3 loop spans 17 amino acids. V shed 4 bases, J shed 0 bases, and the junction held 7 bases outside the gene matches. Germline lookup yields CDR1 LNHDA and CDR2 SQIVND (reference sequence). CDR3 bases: TGTGCCAGTAGTAAAGCGGGGGGGCCTCGGAGCACAGATACGCAGTATTTT. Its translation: CASSKAGGPRSTDTQYF.

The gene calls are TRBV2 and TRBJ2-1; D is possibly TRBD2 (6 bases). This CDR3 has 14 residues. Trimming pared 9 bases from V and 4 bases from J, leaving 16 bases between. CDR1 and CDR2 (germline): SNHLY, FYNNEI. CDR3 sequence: CASNSGGEYNEQFF. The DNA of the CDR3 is TGTGCCAGTAACAGCGGCGGGGAATACAATGAGCAGTTCTTC.

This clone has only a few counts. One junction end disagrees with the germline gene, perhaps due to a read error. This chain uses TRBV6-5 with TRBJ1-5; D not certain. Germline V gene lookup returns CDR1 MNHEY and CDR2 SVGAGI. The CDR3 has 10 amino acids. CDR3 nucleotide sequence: TGTGCCAGCAGTTACCCGGCCACTGGTTTT. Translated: CASSYPATGF.

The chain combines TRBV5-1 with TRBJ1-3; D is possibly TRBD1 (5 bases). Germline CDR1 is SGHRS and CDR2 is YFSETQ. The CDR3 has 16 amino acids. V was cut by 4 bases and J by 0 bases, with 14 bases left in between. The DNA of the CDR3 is TGCGCCAGCAGCCGTCCCGACAGCCACTCTGGAAACACCATATATTTT. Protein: CASSRPDSHSGNTIYF. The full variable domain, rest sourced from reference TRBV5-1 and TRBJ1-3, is KAGVTQTPRYLIKTRGQQVTLSCSPISGHRSVSWYQQTPGQGLQFLFEYFSETQRNKGNFPGRFSGRQFSNSRSEMNVSTLELGDSALYLCASSRPDSHSGNTIYFGEGSWLTVV.

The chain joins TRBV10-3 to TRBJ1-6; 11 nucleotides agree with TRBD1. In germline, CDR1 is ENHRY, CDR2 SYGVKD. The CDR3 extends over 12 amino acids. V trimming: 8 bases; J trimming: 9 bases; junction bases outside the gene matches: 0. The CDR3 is CAIGQGASPLHF. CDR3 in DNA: TGTGCCATCGGACAGGGGGCTTCACCCCTCCACTTT.

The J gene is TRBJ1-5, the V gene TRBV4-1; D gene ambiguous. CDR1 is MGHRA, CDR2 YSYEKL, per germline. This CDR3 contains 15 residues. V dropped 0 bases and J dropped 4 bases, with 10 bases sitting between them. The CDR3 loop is CASSQEFRPNQPQHF. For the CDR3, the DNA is TGCGCCAGCAGCCAAGAATTTCGACCGAATCAGCCCCAGCATTTT.

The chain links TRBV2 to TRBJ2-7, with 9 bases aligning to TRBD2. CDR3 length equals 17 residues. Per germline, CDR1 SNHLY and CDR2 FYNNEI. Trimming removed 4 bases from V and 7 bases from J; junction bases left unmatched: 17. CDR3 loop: CASSVIAGGPSLREQYF. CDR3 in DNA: TGTGCCAGCAGTGTCATTGCGGGAGGGCCTTCATTACGGGAGCAGTACTTC.

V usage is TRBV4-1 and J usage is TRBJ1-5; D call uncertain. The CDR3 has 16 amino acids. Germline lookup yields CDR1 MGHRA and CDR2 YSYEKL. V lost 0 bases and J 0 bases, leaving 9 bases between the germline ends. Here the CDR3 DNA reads TGCGCCAGCAGCCAAGAGACAATTAATAGCAATCAGCCCCAGCATTTT. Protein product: CASSQETINSNQPQHF.

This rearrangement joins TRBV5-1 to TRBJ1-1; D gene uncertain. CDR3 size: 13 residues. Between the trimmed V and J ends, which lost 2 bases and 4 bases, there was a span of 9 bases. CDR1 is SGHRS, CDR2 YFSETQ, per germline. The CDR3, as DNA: TGCGCCAGCAGCTTCCGAGTTGGCACTGAAGCTTTCTTT. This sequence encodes CASSFRVGTEAFF.

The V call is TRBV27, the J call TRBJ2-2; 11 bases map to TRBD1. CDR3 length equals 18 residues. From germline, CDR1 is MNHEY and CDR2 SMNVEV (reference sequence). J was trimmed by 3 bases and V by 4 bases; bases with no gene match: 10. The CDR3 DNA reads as TGTGCCAGCAGTTATCGGACAGGGGGCGGTTCCGACACCGGGGAGCTGTTTTTT. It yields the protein CASSYRTGGGSDTGELFF.